Here is one T cell receptor (beta chain) with its context. Original analysis: Reference gene primers were amplified, and this amplification served to estimate nucleated cell counts. The repertoire was sequenced with immunoSEQ multiplex PCR; TCRdb's copy has only in-frame clones and lacks some. V, J and clone size are taken as reported in that table, and D and trimming were inferred from the DNA itself. The sample has over 400,000 clones, roughly 88% seen once. This CDR3 is built from 17 residues. Germline loops: CDR1 SGHRS, CDR2 YFSETQ. V was trimmed by 2 bases and J by 5 bases, leaving 22 bases between them. This sample was included in a study of blood T cell repertoires in COVID-19. The wider study: Both acute and convalescent COVID-19 samples were obtained from the United States, Italy and Spain. Nucleic acid was either cDNA or gDNA, and it came from T cells, B-cell-depleted T cells, or PBMCs.

The chain recombines TRBV5-1 with TRBJ1-2; TRBD1 might be the D (6 bases). This receptor was obtained from a human donor in a cohort sampled during active COVID-19. Sequencing input: peripheral blood. The CDR3, as DNA: TGCGCCAGCAGCTTCGATCGGGGGGGCGAGGGGTCGTATGGCTACACCTTC. Translation: CASSFDRGGEGSYGYTF.